These T cell receptor beta chains were read from a single sample in a study of response to subunit inactivated influenza vaccine. TCRdb passed the RT-PCR reads through MiXCR, listing each CDR3 protein once. Of about 700,000 distinct CDR3 sequences listed, 14% were seen once; the top ten hold 6% to 8%. Sequenced material: PBMCs from blood, taken about 14 days before vaccination. Receptor source: a man aged 50 to 59 who received an inactivated influenza vaccine. Both conserved end residues are part of each CDR3. A D gene is named only where the DNA matches it firmly. Expanded clones get a size class; other rows say once, few or many, or leave the size out.

D gene	clone size	CDR3 length	J gene	V gene	CDR3 DNA	CDR3 protein
-	once	15	TRBJ2-7	TRBV29-1	TGCAGCGTTGTTCTCGCGGGGGACAGCTCCTACGAGCAGTACTTC	CSVVLAGDSSYEQYF
TRBD2	few	14	TRBJ2-1	TRBV7-2	TGTGCCAGCAAACCTAGCGGGGGGGCCCTGGCGCAGTTCTTC	CASKPSGGALAQFF
TRBD2	few	15	TRBJ2-1	TRBV20-1	TGCAGTGCTAGCAGCAGAGCGGGAGAAAGCAATGAGCAGTTCTTC	CSASSRAGESNEQFF
-	-	14	TRBJ1-5	TRBV28	TGTGCCAGCAGTTTAAGACAGTACAATCAGCCCCAGCATTTT	CASSLRQYNQPQHF
-	-	16	TRBJ2-7	TRBV28	TGTGCCAGCAGTCCCTTCCGGACACTGAGCTCCTACGAGCAGTACTTC	CASSPFRTLSSYEQYF
TRBD2	few	15	TRBJ2-5	TRBV12-3/TRBV12-4	TGTGCCAGCAGACCCGTCGGGGGGATAGGAGAGACCCAGTACTTC	CASRPVGGIGETQYF
-	few	12	TRBJ1-2	TRBV7-9	TGTGCCAGCAGCCTCTCGGCGGAAGGCTACACCTTC	CASSLSAEGYTF
-	few	14	TRBJ1-1	TRBV12-3/TRBV12-4	TGTGCCAGCAGTTCTGGCAGCTTAAACACTGAAGCTTTCTTT	CASSSGSLNTEAFF
TRBD2	-	14	TRBJ2-7	TRBV28	TGTGCCAGCAGTTTGGGGGGACTACTACCCGAGCAGTACTTC	CASSLGGLLPEQYF
TRBD1	many	15	TRBJ2-7	TRBV19	TGTGCCAGTAGTATAGCCGGGACAGGGGCCGACGAGCAGTACTTC	CASSIAGTGADEQYF
TRBD2	few	16	TRBJ2-2	TRBV25-1	TGTGCCAGCAGTGAATACAGCGGGACTGACACCGGGGAGCTGTTTTTT	CASSEYSGTDTGELFF
TRBD1	-	15	TRBJ1-6	TRBV6-1	TGTGCCAGCAAGGGGGACAGGGGGTATAATTCACCCCTCCACTTT	CASKGDRGYNSPLHF
-	few	12	TRBJ2-7	TRBV20-1	TGCAGTGCTTACAGTCCCAACTACGAGCAGTACTTC	CSAYSPNYEQYF
TRBD1	-	15	TRBJ1-5	TRBV7-8	TGTGCCAGCAGGGAAGACAGGGTGGGTGATCAGCCCCAGCATTTT	CASREDRVGDQPQHF
TRBD1	few	16	TRBJ1-6	TRBV5-1	TGCGCCAGCAGCCGGGACAGCGGCCCGCCTCAATCACCCCTCCACTTT	CASSRDSGPPQSPLHF
TRBD2	-	16	TRBJ2-7	TRBV5-1	TGCGCCAGCAGCTTGGCCTCGGGAGGGGGAAGGTCCGAGCAGTACTTC	CASSLASGGGRSEQYF
-	-	17	TRBJ2-7	TRBV27	TGTGCCAGCAGTTTACTCCGTCCCCGAGCGGGTGTCTACGAGCAGTACTTC	CASSLLRPRAGVYEQYF
-	many	11	TRBJ2-7	TRBV6-1	TGTGCCAGCAGTGATCCCTACGAGCAGTACTTC	CASSDPYEQYF
-	few	16	TRBJ2-5	TRBV9	TGTGCCAGCAGCGTAGGTTACAAACTCTACCAAGAGACCCAGTACTTC	CASSVGYKLYQETQYF
TRBD2	-	17	TRBJ2-1	TRBV20-1	TGCAGTGCTAGATCCGGGACTAGCGGGGGGGCCTACAATGAGCAGTTCTTC	CSARSGTSGGAYNEQFF
TRBD1	-	15	TRBJ1-5	TRBV5-1	TGCGCCAGCAGTCCGACAGGGGGAACAAATCAGCCCCAGCATTTT	CASSPTGGTNQPQHF
-	-	21	TRBJ2-6	TRBV12-1	-	CASSPASRPRLWASGANVLTF
-	many	11	TRBJ2-2	TRBV25-1	TGTGCCAGCAGTCGTAGCGGGGAGCTGTTTTTT	CASSRSGELFF
-	-	12	TRBJ2-7	TRBV28	TGTGCCAGCAGTTTACTCGGTGTCGAGCAGTACTTC	CASSLLGVEQYF
TRBD2	few	14	TRBJ2-2	TRBV7-2	TGTGCCAGCAGCCCCGGCGGGAGGGTGGGGGAGCTGTTTTTT	CASSPGGRVGELFF
-	few	13	TRBJ2-3	TRBV29-1	TGCAGCGTCGGGGTGGGGGGGGCAGGTACGCAGTATTTT	CSVGVGGAGTQYF
TRBD1	few	14	TRBJ2-7	TRBV20-1	TGCAGTGCTCCCGGGACAGGGAGCTCCTACGAGCAGTACTTC	CSAPGTGSSYEQYF
TRBD2	-	18	TRBJ2-1	TRBV29-1	TGCAGCGTCAAAAAAAGACTAGCGGGAGGGGGCTCCTACAATGAGCAGTTCTTC	CSVKKRLAGGGSYNEQFF
-	few	15	TRBJ2-1	TRBV5-1	TGCGCCAGCAGCTTTCTAGCGATCTCCTACAATGAGCAGTTCTTC	CASSFLAISYNEQFF
-	-	17	TRBJ1-6	TRBV10-3	TGTGCCATCAGTGAGTCGTGGGCTAGCCGGGCAGATTCACCCCTCCACTTT	CAISESWASRADSPLHF
-	few	17	TRBJ2-1	TRBV5-1	TGCGCCAGCAGCTTGGCCCGGCAGGGTGGGTCCTACAATGAGCAGTTCTTC	CASSLARQGGSYNEQFF
-	-	15	TRBJ1-1	TRBV3-1	TGTGCCAGCAGCCAAGAGCTACAACTACCCACTGAAGCTTTCTTT	CASSQELQLPTEAFF
-	few	15	TRBJ1-2	TRBV11-2	TGTGCCAGCAGCCCCACGGGACGTATCAACTATGGCTACACCTTC	CASSPTGRINYGYTF
-	few	14	TRBJ2-1	TRBV10-3	TGTGCCATCAGTGGGACTACCTCCTACAATGAGCAGTTCTTC	CAISGTTSYNEQFF
TRBD2	-	16	TRBJ2-7	TRBV4-3	TGCGCCAGCAGCCAAGATGGAGCTAGCGGGGTCTACGAGCAGTACTTC	CASSQDGASGVYEQYF
-	-	12	TRBJ2-1	TRBV5-1	TGCGCCAGCAGCCCCTACCTCAATGAGCAGTTCTTC	CASSPYLNEQFF
TRBD1	-	16	TRBJ1-2	TRBV4-1	TGCGCCAGCAGCCAACCTAAGGCACAGGGGGAAGATGGCTACACCTTC	CASSQPKAQGEDGYTF